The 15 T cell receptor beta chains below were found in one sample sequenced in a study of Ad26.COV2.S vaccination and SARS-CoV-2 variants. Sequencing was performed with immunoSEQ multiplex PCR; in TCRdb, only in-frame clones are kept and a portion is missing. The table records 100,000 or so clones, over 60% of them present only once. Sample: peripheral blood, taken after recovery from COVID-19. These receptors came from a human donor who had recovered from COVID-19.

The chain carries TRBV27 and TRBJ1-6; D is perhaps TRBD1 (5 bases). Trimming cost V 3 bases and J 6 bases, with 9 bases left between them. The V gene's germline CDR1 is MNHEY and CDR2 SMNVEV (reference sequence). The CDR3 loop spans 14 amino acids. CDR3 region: CASSLGDGNSPLHF. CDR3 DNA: TGTGCCAGCAGTTTGGGGGACGGTAATTCACCCCTCCACTTT.

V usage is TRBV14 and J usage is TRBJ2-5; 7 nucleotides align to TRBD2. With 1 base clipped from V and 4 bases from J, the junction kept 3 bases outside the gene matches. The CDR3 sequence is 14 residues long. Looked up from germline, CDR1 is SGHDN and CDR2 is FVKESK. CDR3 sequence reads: CASSQVWEGETQYF. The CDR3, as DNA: TGTGCCAGCAGCCAAGTTTGGGAGGGAGAGACCCAGTACTTC.

The CDR3 DNA reads as TGCGCCAGCAGCCAAGGACAGGGAGCGAACACCGGGGAGCTGTTTTTT. This translates into CASSQGQGANTGELFF. The V gene is TRBV5-1, the J gene TRBJ2-2; TRBD1 agrees at 8 bases. CDR3 size: 16 residues. V was clipped by 4 bases and J by 0 bases; unmatched bases: 5. The germline V gene has CDR1 SGHRS and CDR2 YFSETQ. The full variable domain, in which reference TRBV5-1 and TRBJ2-2 provide the parts outside the CDR3, is KAGVTQTPRYLIKTRGQQVTLSCSPISGHRSVSWYQQTPGQGLQFLFEYFSETQRNKGNFPGRFSGRQFSNSRSEMNVSTLELGDSALYLCASSQGQGANTGELFFGEGSRLTVL.

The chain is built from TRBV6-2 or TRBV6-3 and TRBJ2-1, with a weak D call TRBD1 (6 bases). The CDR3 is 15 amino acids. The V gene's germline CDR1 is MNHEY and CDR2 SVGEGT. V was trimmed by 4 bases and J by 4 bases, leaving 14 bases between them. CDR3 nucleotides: TGTGCCAGCAGTTCCCAACGGACAGTTTACAATGAGCAGTTCTTC. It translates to CASSSQRTVYNEQFF.

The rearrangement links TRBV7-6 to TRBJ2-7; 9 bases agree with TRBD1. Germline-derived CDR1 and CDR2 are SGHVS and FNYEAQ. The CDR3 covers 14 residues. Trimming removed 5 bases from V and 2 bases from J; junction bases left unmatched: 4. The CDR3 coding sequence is TGTGCCAGCAGCCTCCGACAGGGGGCCTACGAGCAGTACTTC. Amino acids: CASSLRQGAYEQYF.

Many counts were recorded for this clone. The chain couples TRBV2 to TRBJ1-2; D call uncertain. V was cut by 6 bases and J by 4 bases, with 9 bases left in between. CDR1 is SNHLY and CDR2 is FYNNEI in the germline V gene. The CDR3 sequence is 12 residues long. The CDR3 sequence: CASRDTTYGYTF. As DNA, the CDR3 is TGTGCCAGCAGAGATACGACCTATGGCTACACCTTC.

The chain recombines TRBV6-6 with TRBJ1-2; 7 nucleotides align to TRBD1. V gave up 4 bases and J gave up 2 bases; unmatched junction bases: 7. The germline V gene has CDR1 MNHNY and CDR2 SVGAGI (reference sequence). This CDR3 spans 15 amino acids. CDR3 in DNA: TGTGCCAGCAGTTCCCAGACAGGGACGAACTATGGCTACACCTTC. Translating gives CASSSQTGTNYGYTF.

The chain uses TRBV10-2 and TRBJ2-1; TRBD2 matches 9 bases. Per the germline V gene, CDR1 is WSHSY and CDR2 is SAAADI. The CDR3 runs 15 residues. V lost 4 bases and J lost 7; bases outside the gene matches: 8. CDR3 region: CASSGGASGENEQFF. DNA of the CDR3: TGCGCCAGCAGTGGCGGGGCTAGCGGGGAGAATGAGCAGTTCTTC.

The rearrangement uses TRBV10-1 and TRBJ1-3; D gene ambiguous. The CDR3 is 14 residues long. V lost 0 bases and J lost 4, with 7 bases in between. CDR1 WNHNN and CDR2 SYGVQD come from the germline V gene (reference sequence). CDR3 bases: TGCGCCAGCAGTGAGTCCCCCATCGGAAACACCATATATTTT. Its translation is CASSESPIGNTIYF.

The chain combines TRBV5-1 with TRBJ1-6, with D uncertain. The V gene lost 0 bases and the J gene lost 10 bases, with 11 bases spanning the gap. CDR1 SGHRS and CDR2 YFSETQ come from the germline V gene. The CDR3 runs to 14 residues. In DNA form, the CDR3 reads TGCGCCAGCAGCTTGGTCCCGCAGGACTCACCCCTCCACTTT. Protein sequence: CASSLVPQDSPLHF.

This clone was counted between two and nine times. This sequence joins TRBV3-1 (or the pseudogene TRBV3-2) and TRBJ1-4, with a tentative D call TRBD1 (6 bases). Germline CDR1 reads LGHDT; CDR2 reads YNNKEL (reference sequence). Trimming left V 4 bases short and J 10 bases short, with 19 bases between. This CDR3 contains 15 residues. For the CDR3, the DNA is TGTGCCAGCAGCCTTCTCGCGGGACAAGGAGGAAAACTGTTTTTT. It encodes CASSLLAGQGGKLFF.

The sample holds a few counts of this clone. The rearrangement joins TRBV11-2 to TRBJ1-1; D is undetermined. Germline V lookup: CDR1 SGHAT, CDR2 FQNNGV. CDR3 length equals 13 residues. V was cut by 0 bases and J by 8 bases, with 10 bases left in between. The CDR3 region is CASSLEGTAEAFF. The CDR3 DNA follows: TGTGCCAGCAGCTTAGAAGGCACAGCCGAAGCTTTCTTT.

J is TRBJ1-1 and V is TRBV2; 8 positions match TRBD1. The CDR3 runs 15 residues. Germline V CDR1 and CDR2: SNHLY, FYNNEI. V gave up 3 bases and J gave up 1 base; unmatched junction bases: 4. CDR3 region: CASSEQGAENTEAFF. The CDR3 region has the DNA TGTGCCAGCAGTGAGCAGGGGGCGGAGAACACTGAAGCTTTCTTT. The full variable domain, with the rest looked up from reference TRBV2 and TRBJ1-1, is EPEVTQTPSHQVTQMGQEVILRCVPISNHLYFYWYRQILGQKVEFLVSFYNNEISEKSEIFDDQFSVERPDGSNFTLKIRSTKLEDSAMYFCASSEQGAENTEAFFGQGTRLTVV.

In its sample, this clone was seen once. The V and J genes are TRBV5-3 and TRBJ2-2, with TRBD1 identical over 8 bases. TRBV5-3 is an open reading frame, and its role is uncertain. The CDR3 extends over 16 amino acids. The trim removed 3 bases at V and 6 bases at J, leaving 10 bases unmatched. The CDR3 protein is CARSSQIPGGSGELFF. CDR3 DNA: TGTGCCAGAAGCTCCCAGATACCAGGGGGCTCCGGGGAGCTGTTTTTT.

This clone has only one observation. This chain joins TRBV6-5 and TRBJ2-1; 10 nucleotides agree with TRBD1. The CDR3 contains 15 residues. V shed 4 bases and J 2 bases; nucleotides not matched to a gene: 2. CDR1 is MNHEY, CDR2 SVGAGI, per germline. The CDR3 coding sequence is TGTGCCAGCAGTTCCGGGACAGGGGCCTACAATGAGCAGTTCTTC. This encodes CASSSGTGAYNEQFF.